This record covers a single T cell receptor (beta chain). Its antigen has not been determined. No much larger clone exists at a distance of one base, and base qualities are not known. Using the deep immunoSEQ assay, multiplex PCR amplified TCR CDR3 regions from genomic DNA. Extracted genomic DNA from each cell subset was distributed evenly across all wells of several immunoSEQ 96-well plates, and each plate was treated as a replicate. Each replicate PCR for sorted subsets received about 210 ng genomic DNA, equal to about 30,000 T cell genomes. Purified libraries were quantified with a Qubit 3.0 fluorometer, sized on a Bioanalyzer 2100, and re-quantified with the KAPA Library Quantification kit. A separate single-read 150-cycle Illumina NextSeq 550 flow cell was used to sequence each immunoSEQ 96-well plate. Turning to the authors' computational methods: Because the immunoSEQ output included only junctional sequences and no quality scores, the filtering could not be the same as the filtering used for full-length reads. To assign V/J genes and CDR3, sequences were annotated using PyIR, a Python wrapper for IgBLAST v1.9, with IMGT germline references. Reads with weak V/J assignments (E-value above 1e-6), missing CDR3, stop codons, out-of-frame junctions, or ambiguous translated residues were removed. V3J clonotypes were defined as sequences sharing the same inferred V gene, J gene, and CDR3 amino acid sequence. The percentage overlap between two repertoires was calculated by dividing the number of shared unique clonotypes by the size of the smaller repertoire. Richness of each repertoire was evaluated using RTK rarefaction, the Chao1 estimator, and Recon v2.1 estimates of unobserved clonotypes. Generation probabilities for all TCRbeta clonotypes obtained by the gDNA method from several donors were computed using OLGA. Imported from immuneACCESS, the table was reduced by TCRdb to in-frame sequences with V and J called. These copies leave out some clones; in studies compared against another copy, an unresolved V gene accounts for under half, and the cause of the remainder is not known. V and J calls and clone size are given by that table; D and trimming were obtained from the DNA. Present in this sample are roughly 760,000 clones, over 65% of which were seen just once. Approximately 1.6% of the sample belongs to the ten largest clones.

The sample belongs to a study of shared clonotypes between healthy human individuals (TCRdb year 2020). In terms of the full investigation: The cohort comprised two women and a few men aged 18 to 49 years. For each donor, CD4 naive and CD4 memory were each given three plates, CD8 naive was given two plates, and CD8 memory was given one plate. To estimate repertoire size and how much clonotype sharing occurs between individuals, the study deeply sequenced the blood TCR repertoires of roughly 5 healthy adults. To increase sequencing depth and limit assay-specific biases, TCR repertoire library preparation and sequencing were carried out by different laboratories using diverse techniques. Between about 0.9 and 9 billion PBMCs per donor were obtained by leukapheresis.

Donors were healthy HIV-negative adults with no recently reported acute infections or vaccinations. All donors were Caucasian adults living in Nashville, Tennessee, USA. CD4+ T cells were enriched through magnetic negative selection, after which naive cells were positively selected on CD45RA and the remaining negative fraction served as the memory subset. Blood was obtained by leukapheresis, after which PBMCs were separated by Ficoll-Histopaque density gradient centrifugation and cryopreserved in liquid nitrogen vapor phase. Purity and quantity of every magnetically sorted T cell population were checked by analytical flow cytometry. Genomic DNA was isolated from each sorted fraction and quantified by UV absorbance on a Nanodrop 2000c. Trimming accounts for 0 bases at V and 7 bases at J, while the number of junction bases matched to no gene is 4. Including cysteine and phenylalanine, the CDR3 has 14 amino acids. Only the CDR3 part of the read is kept: 42 bases, read in frame from the first base.

General conclusions and limits of the study: Sampling was restricted to blood, and TCR repertoires in tissue are likely to differ from TCR repertoires in blood. When four donors were compared, the shared fraction of clonotypes was around 5% for naive CD4, 3% to 4% for naive CD8, 2% to 2.5% for memory CD4, and 0.35% to 0.4% for memory CD8. The small number of donors limited the genetic and exposure-history diversity represented. Estimated clonotype richness was generally larger for naive than for memory subsets. Incomplete sequencing was indicated by rarefaction of sorted-subset datasets, despite the large sequencing depth. Clonotypes shared by all four sorted-subset donors showed higher generation probabilities than non-shared clonotypes. Based on pairwise subsampling, the degree of clonotype sharing among donors was expected to be affected by sequencing depth.

Sequencing was performed on memory CD4+ T cells sorted from blood. Sample cell subset or site, as interpreted from the label and publication: CD45RA-negative fraction. Recombination joined TRBV5-7 with TRBJ1-2; the central 9 bases match TRBD1. TRBV5-7 is an open reading frame whose function is uncertain. This TCR derives from a woman between 25 and 40 years old in good health. The sequence in DNA is TGTGCCAGCAGCTTGGGGGACAGGGCAGCTGGCTACACCTTC. It codes for CASSLGDRAAGYTF.